This T cell receptor (beta chain) was identified during a study of T cells after yellow fever vaccination. CDR1 and CDR2 (germline): PRHDT, FYEKMQ (reference sequence). V lost 0 bases and J 12 bases, leaving 12 bases between the germline ends. The CDR3 totals 13 residues. As for this clonotype: Its matching antigen is unknown.

Study-wide results and limits: Boosting was followed by the reappearance of most primary-vaccination clones (roughly 95% CD4, 85% to 90% CD8).

MiXCR, run by TCRdb on the 5' RACE reads, gives a single entry per CDR3 protein. The sample yields hundreds of thousands of distinct CDR3 sequences, 8.7% seen once. The clonotype originates from a man aged 18-30 years who received the YFV17D yellow fever vaccine. The sequencing here drew on PBMCs, taken on the day of the first yellow fever vaccination. This chain links TRBV13 with TRBJ2-1; D is ambiguous. CDR3 protein: CASSLGFGPGQFF. The CDR3 DNA reads as TGTGCCAGCAGCTTAGGTTTCGGACCCGGGCAGTTCTTC.